This T cell receptor (beta chain) comes out of a study of blood T cell repertoires in COVID-19. The overall study: The origin of the acute and convalescent COVID-19 samples was the United States, Italy and Spain.

Germline V gene data show CDR1 as LNHNV and CDR2 as YYDKDF (reference sequence). V was cut by 0 bases and J by 2 bases, with 12 bases left in between. This CDR3 has 16 residues. Seattle patient enrollment occurred during active infection, with longitudinal follow-up thereafter. Generated by immunoSEQ multiplex PCR, the TCRdb table keeps only in-frame clones and is missing some. The repertoire has approximately 280,000 clones, around 90% of them found once; the top ten carry about 6.8%. This sequence joins TRBV15 and TRBJ2-3, with a tentative D call TRBD1 (6 bases). Sequenced sample: peripheral blood. The source of this sequence is a young woman with COVID-19, enrolled during active disease. CDR3 protein: CATSRDLGGATDTQYF. As DNA, the CDR3 is TGTGCCACCAGCAGAGATTTAGGGGGAGCCACAGATACGCAGTATTTT.